These T cell receptor beta chains were read from a single sample in a study of cytomegalovirus exposure and HLA in healthy donors. Sequencing used immunoSEQ multiplex PCR; TCRdb keeps in-frame clones, though not all of them. Of under 100,000 clones in the sample, roughly 85% were seen once. Sequencing used PBMCs. The receptors here all came from a young man in good health and CMV-seronegative. Each CDR3 is given with its conserved first and last residue. Fields, in order: J gene, V gene, D gene, clone size, CDR3 DNA, CDR3 protein. A D gene is named only where the DNA matches it firmly. Not every row has a clone size; where given, it reads once, few, many or a size class.

>TRBJ1-3|TRBV25-1|TRBD1|NA
TGTGCCAGCAGTCCCGGGACAGCCGGAAACACCATATATTTT
CASSPGTAGNTIYF
>TRBJ1-3|TRBV7-9|TRBD1|NA
TGTGCCAGCAGCTCTTACCCAGGGGGATCTGGAAACACCATATATTTT
CASSSYPGGSGNTIYF
>TRBJ2-7|TRBV5-5|TRBD2|NA
TGTGCCAGCAGCTTGGCGGGCGGGGGGTATCTTTACGAGCAGTACTTC
CASSLAGGGYLYEQYF
>TRBJ2-5|TRBV10-3|TRBD2|NA
TGTGCCATCCGCCGGGGACTAGCGGGTCAAGAGACCCAGTACTTC
CAIRRGLAGQETQYF
>TRBJ2-2|TRBV19|NA|NA
TGTGCCAGTAGCTCAGGACTACTGACCGGGGAGCTGTTTTTT
CASSSGLLTGELFF
>TRBJ2-1|TRBV6-1|TRBD2|NA
TGTGCCAGCAGTGAAGTGCGGGGGGGGCGCGAGCAGTTCTTC
CASSEVRGGREQFF
>TRBJ1-1|TRBV19|NA|NA
TGTGCCAGTAGTCACAGGGTGAGTGAAGCTTTCTTT
CASSHRVSEAFF
>TRBJ2-7|TRBV5-4|TRBD2|NA
TGTGCCAGCAGCTTGACGGGGGGGCCCTACGAGCAGTACTTC
CASSLTGGPYEQYF
>TRBJ1-2|TRBV7-6|TRBD1|once
TGTGCCAGCAGCTTAGGAGACAGGGGAAACTATGGCTACACCTTC
CASSLGDRGNYGYTF
>TRBJ2-1|TRBV7-2|TRBD1|NA
TGTGCCAGCAGCCCCTCCTCGGGGACAGGACACAATGAGCAGTTCTTC
CASSPSSGTGHNEQFF
>TRBJ1-4|TRBV10-1|NA|NA
TGCGCCAGCAGTGCCCCGAATGAAAAACTGTTTTTT
CASSAPNEKLFF
>TRBJ2-3|TRBV6-4|TRBD2|NA
TGTGCCAGCAGTGACCTACCCGGGACTAGTGATACGCAGTATTTT
CASSDLPGTSDTQYF
>TRBJ1-2|TRBV4-2|NA|NA
TGTGCCAGCAGCCAAGATCTGGAGAAAAACTATGGCTACACCTTC
CASSQDLEKNYGYTF
>TRBJ2-7|TRBV7-2|TRBD2|NA
TGTGCCAGCAGCCTCGCGGGACTAGTCTACGAGCAGTACTTC
CASSLAGLVYEQYF
>TRBJ2-7|TRBV2|NA|NA
TGTGCCAGCAGCATCGACAGGAGCTACGAGCAGTACTTC
CASSIDRSYEQYF
>TRBJ2-1|TRBV25-1|NA|NA
TGTGCCAGCAGTTCTTTTCGGGGGCAGTTCTTC
CASSSFRGQFF
>TRBJ1-6|TRBV19|NA|few
TGTGCCAGTAGTGACCACAGGGCCAGCTCCTATAATTCACCCCTCCACTTT
CASSDHRASSYNSPLHF
>TRBJ1-1|TRBV6-4|NA|NA
TGTGCCAGCAAAGACAGACTGAACACTGAAGCTTTCTTT
CASKDRLNTEAFF
>TRBJ1-2|TRBV6-5|TRBD1|NA
TGTGCCAGCAGTTCCCAGGGGGGCTCTTGGGGCTACACCTTC
CASSSQGGSWGYTF
>TRBJ2-3|TRBV7-9|TRBD1|NA
TGTGCCAGCAGCTTAGAAACAGGGGAGGATACGCAGTATTTT
CASSLETGEDTQYF
>TRBJ1-5|TRBV21-1|NA|NA
TGTGCCAGCAGCAAACACAGGGGCGATCAGCCCCAGCATTTT
CASSKHRGDQPQHF
>TRBJ2-5|TRBV5-4|NA|NA
TGTGCCAGCAGCTTGCAACAGTGGGAAGAGACCCAGTACTTC
CASSLQQWEETQYF
>TRBJ1-2|TRBV6-5|NA|NA
TGTGCCAGCACCCCCCGGCGACAGGACTATGGCTACACCTTC
CASTPRRQDYGYTF
>TRBJ1-3|TRBV5-6|NA|NA
TGTGCCAGCAGCTCGGGAAACACCATATATTTT
CASSSGNTIYF
>TRBJ2-5|TRBV4-2|NA|once
TGTGCCAGCAGCCAAGGTAGCTTCCAAGAGACCCAGTACTTC
CASSQGSFQETQYF
>TRBJ1-3|TRBV29-1|NA|NA
TGCAGCGTTGTAAGTCAGGGGAGCCTTGGAAACACCATATATTTT
CSVVSQGSLGNTIYF
>TRBJ2-7|TRBV28|NA|NA
TGTGCCAGCTGCCCCGGGGGTGGGGCCAGGTACGAGCAGTACTTC
CASCPGGGARYEQYF
>TRBJ2-7|TRBV9|TRBD2|NA
TGTGCCAGCAGCGTGGGGACTAGCGGGGCCTACGAGCAGTACTTC
CASSVGTSGAYEQYF
>TRBJ2-5|TRBV28|TRBD2|once
TGTGCCAGCAGCCCCAGAAGCGGGATGGATGAGACCCAGTACTTC
CASSPRSGMDETQYF
>TRBJ1-1|TRBV2|TRBD1|NA
TGTGCCAGCACCCGACAGGGTGCTGAAGCTTTCTTT
CASTRQGAEAFF
>TRBJ2-2|TRBV19|TRBD2|NA
TGTGCCAGTAGTATGCCCCCCTTAACTAGCGGGATCACCGGGGAGCTGTTTTTT
CASSMPPLTSGITGELFF
>TRBJ1-4|TRBV4-1|NA|NA
TGCGCCAGCAGCCAAGCGAGCCCTGAAAAACTGTTTTTT
CASSQASPEKLFF
>TRBJ2-1|TRBV27|TRBD2|once
TGTGCCAGCAGTTTATCGCGAGCGGGAGGGCGTGAGCAGTTCTTC
CASSLSRAGGREQFF
>TRBJ1-5|TRBV2|TRBD1|NA
TGTGCCAGCAGAGGACAGGGGATATTTCAGCCCCAGCATTTT
CASRGQGIFQPQHF
>TRBJ2-1|TRBV30|NA|NA
TGTGCCTGGGGTGGACTGTGGAGATACAATGAGCAGTTCTTC
CAWGGLWRYNEQFF
>TRBJ2-7|TRBV28|NA|NA
TGTGCCAGCAGTGTTACCTACGAGCAGTACTTC
CASSVTYEQYF
>TRBJ1-4|TRBV5-4|NA|NA
TGTGCCAGCAGCTTGAGGACTGCAACTAATGAAAAACTGTTTTTT
CASSLRTATNEKLFF
>TRBJ2-3|TRBV5-6|NA|NA
TGTGCCAGCAGCGAACAGGGTGTCCGGAGCACAGATACGCAGTATTTT
CASSEQGVRSTDTQYF
>TRBJ1-2|TRBV6-6|TRBD1|NA
TGTGCCAGCAGTTACAGACAGGGAAGTAACTATGGCTACACCTTC
CASSYRQGSNYGYTF
>TRBJ2-3|TRBV19|NA|NA
TGTGCCAGTAGTATGTCAGTAACAGATACGCAGTATTTT
CASSMSVTDTQYF
>TRBJ1-1|TRBV4-1|TRBD1|few
TGCGCCAGCAGCGGAGGGACAGAGGAGAAGAACACTGAAGCTTTCTTT
CASSGGTEEKNTEAFF
>TRBJ2-1|TRBV2|NA|NA
TGTGCCAGCAGTATACACCGGGACTTGAGCTCCTACAATGAGCAGTTCTTC
CASSIHRDLSSYNEQFF
>TRBJ1-5|TRBV6-5|TRBD1|NA
TGTGCCAGCAGTTACCAGACAGGGGCTAGTCCCCAGCATTTT
CASSYQTGASPQHF
>TRBJ1-5|TRBV28|TRBD1|NA
TGTGCCAGCAGGCTGGACAGGGCTCAGCCCCAGCATTTT
CASRLDRAQPQHF
>TRBJ1-5|TRBV9|TRBD1|NA
TGTGCCAGCAGCGTCGGGACAGGGAATCAGCCCCAGCATTTT
CASSVGTGNQPQHF
>TRBJ2-5|TRBV14|NA|NA
TGTGCCAGCAGCCACCTAGAGACCCAGTACTTC
CASSHLETQYF
>TRBJ2-5|TRBV5-4|TRBD2|NA
TGTGCCAGCAGCCTCCGACTAGCGGGGAGAGAGACCCAGTACTTC
CASSLRLAGRETQYF
>TRBJ2-5|TRBV4-1|TRBD2|NA
TGCGCCAGCAGCCAAGATCGCGGGGGTCGGGAGACCCAGTACTTC
CASSQDRGGRETQYF
>TRBJ2-7|TRBV27|NA|NA
TGTGCCAGCACCTGGCAGGGGCCCTACGAGCAGTACTTC
CASTWQGPYEQYF
>TRBJ2-7|TRBV5-4|TRBD1|NA
TGTGCCAGCAGCTGGGGACAGGGGTCTTACGAGCAGTACTTC
CASSWGQGSYEQYF
>TRBJ2-5|TRBV7-9|TRBD2|NA
TGTGCCAGCAGCTTAGGTGGTAGCGGGAGTCAAGAGACCCAGTACTTC
CASSLGGSGSQETQYF
>TRBJ1-6|TRBV4-3|NA|NA
TGCGCCAGCAGCCAAGATCATCAGGCGGGAAATTCACCCCTCCACTTT
CASSQDHQAGNSPLHF
>TRBJ1-6|TRBV4-1|NA|few
TGCGCCAGCAGCCAAGAGGCTAGGAATTCACCCCTCCACTTT
CASSQEARNSPLHF
>TRBJ2-5|TRBV7-2|NA|NA
TGTGCCAGCAGCTTACCCCAGGGTATCCAAGAGACCCAGTACTTC
CASSLPQGIQETQYF